This T cell receptor (beta chain) appears in the sequencing data of a study of pediatric ulcerative colitis. Trimming cost V 7 bases and J 7 bases, with 16 bases left between them. This CDR3 contains 14 residues. In germline, CDR1 is SGHTA, CDR2 FQGNSA. Concerning this clone: Antigen unknown.

Clones were sequenced by immunoSEQ multiplex PCR, and TCRdb holds only the in-frame ones, with some missing. The data show 50,000 to 65,000 clones, with less than 90% seen just once and around 3.3% held by the top ten. Findings and limits, study-wide: In rectum, acute severe colitis had expanded clones and less diversity.

The chain has TRBV7-2 and TRBJ1-4; TRBD1 is a possible D gene (6 bases). The clonotype comes from a boy younger than 18 with severe ulcerative colitis. The sequencing sample was made of blood. CDR3 residues: CASNTAEGGEKLFF. In DNA, the CDR3 is TGTGCCAGCAATACGGCCGAGGGGGGTGAAAAACTGTTTTTT.